This TCR beta chain was documented in a study of post-analysis software for immune sequencing data (dated by TCRdb to the mid-2010s). As for the study more broadly: Relapsing-remitting, secondary progressive and progressive-relapsing multiple sclerosis were recorded as disease courses, and subtype annotation was lacking for some patients. A subset of samples was prepared in parallel using single-end sample barcoding, then pooled and co-amplified after Illumina adapter ligation. Patient repertoires were compared against roughly 12 previously published healthy control repertoires from donors aged roughly 6 to 26 years.

TCR beta repertoires were profiled from peripheral blood of approximately 13 young patients with multiple sclerosis to demonstrate the VDJtools post-analysis software. The multiple sclerosis patients were children and adolescents ranging in age from about 6 to 17 years. To note about this clonotype: The target of this receptor is not known. Base qualities were left out, and no much larger clone turns up one base away.

Reading the germline V gene gives CDR1 SGHRS and CDR2 YFSETQ. V gives up 5 bases and J gives up 2 bases, and the segment between their germline ends measures 17 bases. The CDR3, cysteine through phenylalanine, is 15 amino acids long. Here the CDR3 DNA is all that survives: 45 bases in frame from base 1. General conclusions and limits of the study: Patients showed significantly higher frequencies than controls for a handful of TRBV segments, among them TRBV5-6, TRBV5-1 and TRBV20-1. The multiple sclerosis patient group was slightly younger than the control group. Strong co-clustering of samples prepared in the same batch was shown by direct clustering with F measure, prompting a batch-effect correction. Significantly lower normalized Chao1 diversity was found in multiple sclerosis patients than in controls, suggesting substantial peripheral T-cell clonal expansion.

Preparation of the library involved PCR. This sample was sequenced with an Illumina HiSeq 2500. To reduce PCR and sequencing biases, unique molecular identifiers were built into the TCR beta cDNA libraries. Every 1 to 10 million input T cells yielded approximately 500,000 cDNA molecules, meaning each molecule approximated one T cell. The patient libraries were prepared and sequenced with the same protocol used for the earlier healthy control dataset. Within a given batch, samples were prepared together, multiplexed and sequenced on the same HiSeq lane. The paper's data handling went like this. MIGEC was used to process the raw barcoded reads, and molecular identifier groups with only a single read were discarded before consensus assembly and CDR3 extraction. Clonotype tables were post-analysed with VDJtools, and diversity was normalized by down-sampling all datasets to the smallest sample size. Repertoire overlap clustering matched CDR3 amino acid but not nucleotide sequences to correct batch-related cross-sample contamination. In-frame beta chains were kept once TCRdb had trimmed the public reads at Q25 with fastp and called clones with MiXCR. Duplicate CDR3 protein sequences are folded into a single record with the most common DNA and genes. V and J calls and clone size were set by TCRdb, not the authors. This sample lists about 430,000 distinct CDR3 sequences; 30% to 45% were detected once. 7.6% of the sample belongs to the ten largest clones.

The sequence came from a girl aged 2-10 years with multiple sclerosis. The chain was built from TRBV5-1 and TRBJ2-7; the D gene is perhaps TRBD2, on 6 matching bases. Sample: blood. The CDR3 corresponds to CASSEGDFSTYEQYF. The DNA reads as follows: TGCGCCAGCAGTGAAGGGGACTTCTCCACCTACGAGCAGTACTTC.